A selection of T cell receptor beta chains follows, all from one sample in a study of CD8 T cells in Susac syndrome. MiXCR, run by TCRdb on the immunoSEQ multiplex PCR reads, gives a single entry per CDR3 protein. Of 95,000 to 150,000 distinct CDR3 sequences listed, roughly 95% are singletons. Material: CD4+ T cells from PBMCs. The receptors derive from a human donor with Susac syndrome. The CDR3 runs from the conserved cysteine through the conserved F or W. Fields, in order: V gene, J gene, clone size, D gene, CDR3 length, CDR3 DNA, CDR3 protein. A D gene is named only where the DNA matches it firmly. The size field is filled for only some rows; it gives once, few, many or a size class.

TRBV6-2/TRBV6-3,TRBJ2-7,-,-,12,TGTGCCAGCAAGGATCGGCGGGACGAGCAGTACTTC,CASKDRRDEQYF
TRBV5-4,TRBJ2-5,once,TRBD1,15,TGTGCCAGCAGCTGGGGCAGGGGGATCCAAGAGACCCAGTACTTC,CASSWGRGIQETQYF
TRBV29-1,TRBJ1-4,-,TRBD1,14,TGCAGCGTTGACACACAGGGGGCAGGGGAAAAACTGTTTTTT,CSVDTQGAGEKLFF
TRBV20-1,TRBJ1-1,-,TRBD1,15,TGCAGTGCCACCAACTTTCGGGACAGCGCAACTGAAGCTTTCTTT,CSATNFRDSATEAFF
TRBV7-2,TRBJ2-7,once,TRBD2,14,TGTGCCAGCAGCTCGACTAGCGGTCCCTACGAGCAGTACTTC,CASSSTSGPYEQYF
TRBV20-1,TRBJ1-2,once,TRBD1,15,TGCAGTGCTAGAGATTCGACAGGGAAGAACTATGGCTACACCTTC,CSARDSTGKNYGYTF
TRBV28,TRBJ2-2,-,TRBD2,13,TGTGCCAGCAGTTGGGGGAGGGCCGGGGAGCTGTTTTTT,CASSWGRAGELFF
TRBV28,TRBJ1-1,-,-,12,TGTGCCAGCACGGCCTTAAACACTGAAGCTTTCTTT,CASTALNTEAFF
TRBV5-1,TRBJ2-2,-,-,15,TGCGCCAGCAGCTTGGCGGTAGATAACACCGGGGAGCTGTTTTTT,CASSLAVDNTGELFF
TRBV5-1,TRBJ2-5,-,-,14,TGCGCCAGCAGCTTGGGACAGATCCAAGAGACCCAGTACTTC,CASSLGQIQETQYF
TRBV30,TRBJ1-1,-,TRBD1,12,TGTGCCCGGGACAGGATTAACACTGAAGCTTTCTTT,CARDRINTEAFF
TRBV12-3/TRBV12-4,TRBJ1-1,-,-,13,TGTGCCAGCAGACAACAGGGAGATACTGAAGCTTTCTTT,CASRQQGDTEAFF
TRBV28,TRBJ2-1,-,-,12,TGTGCCAGCAGTCCCCTCGAGAATGAGCAGTTCTTC,CASSPLENEQFF
TRBV29-1,TRBJ1-1,-,-,13,TGCAGCGTTGACCGGGGAGAAAACACTGAAGCTTTCTTT,CSVDRGENTEAFF
TRBV3-1,TRBJ1-2,-,-,14,TGTGCCAGCAGCCAAGGGACAGTTAACTATGGCTACACCTTC,CASSQGTVNYGYTF
TRBV2,TRBJ2-7,once,-,12,TGTGCCAGCAGTGTGGGGCCCTACGAGCAGTACTTC,CASSVGPYEQYF
TRBV3-1,TRBJ1-1,-,-,14,TGTGCCAGCAGCCCCTTGGGCATGGGCACTGAAGCTTTCTTT,CASSPLGMGTEAFF
TRBV25-1,TRBJ1-2,-,-,12,TGTGCCAGCCGTGCCGACCCCGGCGGCTACACCTTC,CASRADPGGYTF
TRBV3-1,TRBJ1-2,once,-,14,TGTGCCAGCAGCCAAGTTTATCCAGGGAATGGCTACACCTTC,CASSQVYPGNGYTF
TRBV28,TRBJ1-5,-,-,12,TGTGCCAGCAGTTCAGGCCGCTACGTCTTCATTTTT,CASSSGRYVFIF
TRBV10-3,TRBJ2-7,once,-,14,TGTGCCATCAGTGAGGTCAGGCAGGGCAACGAGCAGTACTTC,CAISEVRQGNEQYF
TRBV6-1,TRBJ2-7,-,-,13,TGTGCCAGCGTTGGGGGCAGATCCTACGAGCAGTACTTC,CASVGGRSYEQYF
TRBV20-1,TRBJ1-3,-,-,13,TGCAGTGCTAGCTTATCCTCTGGAAACACCATATATTTT,CSASLSSGNTIYF
TRBV20-1,TRBJ1-5,-,-,15,TGCAGTGCTGCGCCCTACTCGGGATTCAATCAGCCCCAGCATTTT,CSAAPYSGFNQPQHF
TRBV20-1,TRBJ2-1,-,-,12,TGCAGTGCTAGAGATCTTAATAGGGAGAAGTTCTTC,CSARDLNREKFF
TRBV29-1,TRBJ2-3,-,-,13,TGCAGCGTTGCCCGCGGCAGCACAGATACGCAGTATTTT,CSVARGSTDTQYF
TRBV9,TRBJ2-1,-,TRBD2,15,TGTGCCAGCAGCGAGCGGGAGGGGTCCTACAATGAGCAGTTCTTC,CASSEREGSYNEQFF
TRBV30,TRBJ2-6,-,-,14,TGTGCCTGGACGGAAATCTCTGGGGCCAACGTCCTGACTTTC,CAWTEISGANVLTF
TRBV2,TRBJ1-5,once,-,13,TGTGCCAGCTCTGGGGAACGAGGTCAGCCCCAGCATTTT,CASSGERGQPQHF
TRBV27,TRBJ2-1,-,-,12,TGTGCCAGCAGGGGAAGGGGGGATGAGCAGTTCTTC,CASRGRGDEQFF